The 30 T cell receptor beta chains given below trace back to one sample, sequenced in a study of blood T cells in healthy people across ages. A sample-barcoded 5' primer and a J-beta primer mix were used in a second PCR of roughly 7 to 11 cycles. TCRdb re-called the 5' RACE reads with MiXCR, one entry per CDR3 protein. This sample has 1.2 million to 1.5 million distinct CDR3 sequences, with roughly 60% found just once. Sequenced sample: blood. These receptors all come from a man younger than 35 in good health.

The rearrangement uses TRBV20-1 and TRBJ2-1, with D perhaps matching TRBD2 (7 bases). V was trimmed by 5 bases and J by 3 bases, leaving 14 bases between them. The germline gives CDR1 DFQATT, CDR2 SNEGSKA (reference sequence). This CDR3 comprises 14 residues. This CDR3 is CSAGVGGGYNEQFF. DNA of the CDR3: TGCAGTGCTGGGGTAGGGGGGGGCTACAATGAGCAGTTCTTC.

The V and J genes are TRBV25-1 and TRBJ2-3; 12 positions match TRBD2. Trimming cost V 3 bases and J 2 bases; bases outside gene matches: 9. Germline V gene data show CDR1 as MGHDK and CDR2 as SYGVNS. The length of the CDR3 is 18 residues. The CDR3 is CASSDHPGLAGPTDTQYF. CDR3 bases: TGTGCCAGCAGTGACCACCCTGGACTAGCGGGACCCACAGATACGCAGTATTTT.

The V and J genes are TRBV20-1 and TRBJ2-1; 8 bases align to TRBD2. The J segment lost 8 bases and the V segment lost 6 bases, leaving 15 bases of the junction unmatched. Germline CDR1 and CDR2: DFQATT and SNEGSKA (reference sequence). The CDR3 has 15 amino acids. The CDR3 is CSAAPGRAGVYEQFF. The CDR3 coding sequence is TGCAGTGCCGCTCCAGGACGAGCGGGAGTCTATGAGCAGTTCTTC.

This clonotype was detected a few times. J is TRBJ2-1 and V is TRBV6-6, with D tentatively TRBD2 (5 bases). Germline V gene lookup returns CDR1 MNHNY and CDR2 SVGAGI (reference sequence). The V gene lost 11 bases and the J gene lost 5 bases, with 19 bases spanning the gap. The CDR3 covers 14 residues. The CDR3 DNA follows: TGTGCCGTAGAGCGGACTCCCTCAAACAATGAGCAGTTCTTC. Protein: CAVERTPSNNEQFF.

CDR3 sequence reads: CASSLVQGLYEQYF. The CDR3 region has the DNA TGTGCCAGCAGCTTAGTTCAGGGCCTCTACGAGCAGTACTTC. This chain uses TRBV11-2 with TRBJ2-5; perhaps TRBD1 as D (5 bases). The J call is uncertain, as TRBJ2-7 better fits the DNA end. The germline V gene encodes CDR1 SGHAT and CDR2 FQNNGV. This CDR3 is built from 14 residues.

The V call is TRBV5-1, the J call TRBJ1-2; D is uncertain. CDR3 size: 13 residues. The germline CDR1 and CDR2 sequences are SGHRS and YFSETQ. Between the trimmed V and J ends, which lost 0 bases and 6 bases, there was a span of 9 bases. The CDR3 region is CASSLDGEDGYTF. As DNA, the CDR3 is TGCGCCAGCAGCTTGGACGGGGAGGATGGCTACACCTTC.

The V gene is TRBV4-1, the J gene TRBJ1-2, with D unclear. The V and J ends lost 0 bases and 1 base respectively, with 6 bases between them. The CDR3 is 14 amino acids. Germline CDR1 and CDR2: MGHRA and YSYEKL. In nucleotides, the CDR3 is TGCGCCAGCAGCCAAGAGGTGGTTAACTATGGCTACACCTTC. It is translated as CASSQEVVNYGYTF.

The CDR3 region has the DNA TGTGCCAGCAGCTCTAGGATCGGGACCAACCAAGAGACCCAGTACTTC. It codes for CASSSRIGTNQETQYF. This sequence joins TRBV5-5 and TRBJ2-5; the D gene could be TRBD1 or TRBD2 (5 bases each). The CDR3 length is 16 residues. CDR1 and CDR2 (germline): SGHKS, YYEKEE (reference sequence). V lost 3 bases to trimming and J lost 0 bases, with 15 bases between them.

The rearrangement joins TRBV4-3 to TRBJ2-3; D gene uncertain. The CDR3 totals 15 residues. The germline V gene encodes CDR1 LGHNA and CDR2 YSLEER. Trimming took off 0 bases at V and 0 bases at J, with 7 bases between the two ends. This chain's CDR3 is CASSQETVSTDTQYF. CDR3 bases: TGCGCCAGCAGCCAAGAGACCGTTAGCACAGATACGCAGTATTTT.

This sequence joins TRBV7-9 and TRBJ1-6; D gene unclear. Germline V gene lookup returns CDR1 SEHNR and CDR2 FQNEAQ (reference sequence). The CDR3 is made up of 12 amino acids. Trimming pared 5 bases from V and 6 bases from J, leaving 5 bases between. CDR3 in DNA: TGTGCCAGCAGCCCAACTAATTCACCCCTCCACTTT. This translates into CASSPTNSPLHF.

The CDR3 bases are TGTGCCAGCAGTTTTGGCAGGAATGTGTATGAGCAGTACTTC. Protein sequence: CASSFGRNVYEQYF. V is TRBV2 and J is TRBJ2-7, with D hard to call. The V gene's germline CDR1 is SNHLY and CDR2 FYNNEI. V was trimmed by 5 bases and J by 7 bases, leaving 18 bases between them. This CDR3 is 14 amino acids long.

This chain connects TRBV2 to TRBJ1-2; D may be TRBD1 (6 bases). CDR3 length equals 14 residues. Germline CDR1 and CDR2: SNHLY and FYNNEI. V was shortened by 6 bases and J by 2 bases, with 13 bases between the two germline ends. CDR3 nucleotide sequence: TGTGCCAGCAGCCGAGGGGGAGCAAACTATGGCTACACCTTC. This codes for CASSRGGANYGYTF.

This clonotype was observed a single time. The rearrangement joins TRBV28 to TRBJ2-1, with 10 bases matching TRBD2. CDR3 size: 17 residues. Trimming at V came to 5 bases and at J to 2 bases, leaving 9 bases not matched to a gene. The germline gives CDR1 MDHEN, CDR2 SYDVKM. The CDR3 protein is CASSPRTGLAAYNEQFF. DNA of the CDR3: TGTGCCAGCAGTCCCCGGACCGGACTAGCGGCCTACAATGAGCAGTTCTTC. The whole variable domain, filled in from reference TRBV28 and TRBJ2-1, reads DVKVTQSSRYLVKRTGEKVFLECVQDMDHENMFWYRQDPGLGLRLIYFSYDVKMKEKGDIPEGYSVSREKKERFSLILESASTNQTSMYLCASSPRTGLAAYNEQFFGPGTRLTVL.

Many counts were recorded for this clonotype. The chain is built from TRBV27 and TRBJ2-7; TRBD2 matches 8 bases. The CDR3 loop spans 13 amino acids. CDR1 and CDR2 from the germline V gene are MNHEY and SMNVEV (reference sequence). V was clipped by 6 bases and J by 2 bases; unmatched bases: 3. The chain's CDR3 is CASSPGLAYEQYF. CDR3 bases: TGTGCCAGCAGCCCGGGACTAGCCTACGAGCAGTACTTC.

This clonotype was detected a few times. In DNA, the CDR3 is TGTGCCAGCAGCTTAGGCTGGTCGACAGGGCACTATGGCTACACCTTC. Translation: CASSLGWSTGHYGYTF. This chain links TRBV11-2 with TRBJ1-2; 7 nucleotides line up with TRBD1. The germline V gene encodes CDR1 SGHAT and CDR2 FQNNGV. The junction had 8 bases not matched to a gene; V was cut back by 1 base and J by 3 bases. This CDR3 has 16 amino acids.

This clonotype was detected only a few times. The chain employs TRBV29-1 and TRBJ2-4, with 9 bases matching TRBD1. The J call may be in error: the DNA end matches TRBJ2-7 better. There are 12 residues in the CDR3. Germline V CDR1 and CDR2: SQVTM, ANQGSEA. The CDR3 protein is CSAGTGLNEQYF. DNA of the CDR3: TGCAGCGCCGGGACAGGGCTCAACGAGCAGTACTTC.

This clonotype was observed a handful of times. The chain combines TRBV7-2 with TRBJ2-5; D is possibly TRBD2 (5 bases). The V end lost 5 bases, the J end lost 0 bases, and 10 bases lay between the germline ends. The CDR3 runs 14 residues. Germline loops: CDR1 SGHTA, CDR2 FQGNSA. The CDR3 protein is CASSPGSYQETQYF. DNA for the CDR3: TGTGCCAGCAGCCCGGGGTCGTACCAAGAGACCCAGTACTTC.

This rearrangement joins TRBV12-3 or TRBV12-4 to TRBJ2-4; unclear D gene. Trimming took off 5 bases at V and 0 bases at J, with 17 bases between the two ends. The CDR3 contains 17 residues. CDR3 residues: CASSPNVLPLAKNIQYF. As DNA, the CDR3 is TGTGCCAGCAGTCCGAACGTACTGCCCTTAGCCAAAAACATTCAGTACTTC.

As to this clonotype: Since a much larger clone is just one base distant, this may be a read error. This chain connects TRBV7-9 to TRBJ2-7; 11 positions match TRBD1. The CDR3 extends over 15 amino acids. CDR1 is SEHNR and CDR2 is FQNEAQ in the germline V gene (reference sequence). DNA of the CDR3: TGTGCCAGCAGCCCCCGGACAGGGGGCATTTACGGGCAGTACTTC. Translating it yields CASSPRTGGIYGQYF.

The chain combines TRBV20-1 with TRBJ2-7; D may correspond to TRBD1 or TRBD2 (5 bases each). The CDR3 has 14 residues. Between the trimmed V and J ends, which lost 7 bases and 2 bases, there was a span of 18 bases. Germline CDR1 and CDR2: DFQATT and SNEGSKA (reference sequence). The CDR3 DNA reads TGCAGTGAAGATGCCGGGACGAACCCCTACGAGCAGTACTTC. Encoded protein: CSEDAGTNPYEQYF.

This chain connects TRBV27 to TRBJ2-1; no clear D. Trimming took off 4 bases at V and 2 bases at J, with 9 bases between the two ends. Looked up from germline, CDR1 is MNHEY and CDR2 is SMNVEV (reference sequence). CDR3 length equals 14 residues. The CDR3 region has the DNA TGTGCCAGCAGTTCCCCCCCGGCCTACAATGAGCAGTTCTTC. Amino acids: CASSSPPAYNEQFF.

The genes are TRBV20-1 and TRBJ2-2; possibly TRBD1 for D (6 bases). CDR1 DFQATT and CDR2 SNEGSKA come from the germline V gene (reference sequence). V was clipped by 6 bases and J by 1 base, with 9 bases between them. The CDR3 spans 13 residues. The CDR3 region is CSAMTGNTGELFF. CDR3 nucleotide sequence: TGCAGTGCAATGACAGGGAACACCGGGGAGCTGTTTTTT.

The V call is TRBV20-1, the J call TRBJ2-3; 7 positions match TRBD1. V shed 4 bases and J 0 bases; nucleotides not matched to a gene: 7. There are 15 residues in the CDR3. CDR1 is DFQATT, CDR2 SNEGSKA, per germline (reference sequence). The CDR3 loop is CSATPGQSSTDTQYF. CDR3 nucleotide sequence: TGCAGTGCTACCCCGGGACAGAGTAGCACAGATACGCAGTATTTT.

The rearrangement uses TRBV27 and TRBJ2-2; unclear D gene. The CDR3 consists of 11 residues. The V gene lost 5 bases and the J gene lost 8 bases, with 6 bases spanning the gap. CDR1 is MNHEY and CDR2 is SMNVEV in the germline V gene (reference sequence). In DNA form, the CDR3 reads TGTGCCAGCAGTGGATTAGGGGAGCTGTTTTTT. This codes for CASSGLGELFF.

Concerning this clonotype: This could be a read error, since a much larger clone is one nucleotide away. This rearrangement joins TRBV25-1 to TRBJ1-2; 7 nucleotides agree with TRBD1. The CDR3 has 14 residues. Germline trimming cut 3 bases from V and 5 bases from J; bases unmatched to any gene: 6. The germline V gene has CDR1 MGHDK and CDR2 SYGVNS. CDR3: CASSEWGQSYGYTF. The CDR3 DNA sequence: TGTGCCAGCAGTGAGTGGGGACAGAGTTATGGCTACACCTTC.

The V call is TRBV7-2, the J call TRBJ2-3; 7 bases agree with TRBD1. The CDR3 consists of 16 residues. Losses at the gene ends were 5 bases for V and 0 bases for J; bases not matched to a gene: 8. CDR1 and CDR2 (germline): SGHTA, FQGNSA. This chain's CDR3 is CASSTRGRTSTDTQYF. CDR3 nucleotides: TGTGCCAGCAGCACTAGGGGGCGCACTAGCACAGATACGCAGTATTTT.

The genes are TRBV4-1 and TRBJ2-5; D is ambiguous. The assigned J gene may be wrong: the sequence end matches TRBJ2-7 better. CDR1 and CDR2 (germline): MGHRA, YSYEKL. The CDR3 totals 18 residues. CDR3 residues: CASSQDRSAEGLLYEQYF. In DNA, the CDR3 is TGCGCCAGCAGCCAAGATCGATCGGCCGAAGGGCTCCTGTACGAGCAGTACTTC.

This clonotype was seen a few times. An end of the junction does not agree with germline; a read error may underlie this. V is TRBV4-3 and J is TRBJ2-4; a possible D gene is TRBD1 (5 bases). The germline V gene has CDR1 LGHNA and CDR2 YSLEER. The CDR3 sequence is 16 residues long. CDR3 nucleotide sequence: TGCGCCAGCAGTCAAGCAGGGCCCATAGCCAAAAACATTCAGTACTTC. As protein: CASSQAGPIAKNIQYF.

This clonotype was recorded a few times. This chain joins TRBV15 and TRBJ2-7; D may be TRBD1 or TRBD2 (5 bases each). This CDR3 comprises 14 residues. The germline V gene encodes CDR1 LNHNV and CDR2 YYDKDF (reference sequence). Trimming pared 3 bases from V and 1 base from J, leaving 10 bases between. CDR3 DNA sequence: TGTGCCACCAGCAGCGGGGCAGAATCCTACGAGCAGTACTTC. This gives the protein CATSSGAESYEQYF.

This clonotype was counted only a few times. V usage is TRBV10-3 and J usage is TRBJ2-3; D might be TRBD1 (6 bases). The CDR3 totals 16 residues. The germline V gene has CDR1 ENHRY and CDR2 SYGVKD. Trimming cost V 3 bases and J 1 base, with 14 bases left between them. The CDR3 DNA sequence: TGTGCCATCAGTGACCCCCCGGGACACCGCACAGATACGCAGTATTTT. Its translation: CAISDPPGHRTDTQYF.